A selection of T cell receptor beta chains follows, all from one sample in a study of cytotoxic CD8 clonotypes in ibrutinib-treated CLL. Sequenced by immunoSEQ multiplex PCR; TCRdb stores in-frame clones only, minus some. Among roughly 300,000 clones listed, 60% to 80% were seen once. The material sequenced was PBMCs, taken at disease progression, from a patient treated with ibrutinib. The receptor set was obtained from a human donor with chronic lymphocytic leukemia. CDR3s include the opening cysteine and the closing phenylalanine or tryptophan. D genes are given only for firm matches. Size is stated for part of the rows, as once, few or many counts, or as a class when the clone is expanded.

>-|TRBJ2-5|TRBV5-1|TRBD2
CASSFEAGGPARTQYF
TGCGCCAGCAGCTTTGAAGCGGGGGGACCCGCCCGAACCCAGTACTTC
>few|TRBJ2-1|TRBV7-9|TRBD2
CASSYSGGVEQFF
TGTGCCAGCAGCTATAGCGGGGGGGTTGAGCAGTTCTTC
>once|TRBJ1-6|TRBV4-1|-
CASSQDVGFWPLHF
TGCGCCAGCAGCCAAGATGTAGGTTTCTGGCCCCTCCACTTT
>-|TRBJ1-2|TRBV4-1|-
CASSPSWDNYGYTF
TGCGCCAGCAGCCCCTCGTGGGATAACTATGGCTACACCTTC
>-|TRBJ1-3|TRBV2|-
CASSGSTIYF
TGTGCCAGCAGCGGCAGCACCATATATTTT
>-|TRBJ2-3|TRBV18|-
CASSLTPLGDTQYF
TGTGCCAGCTCACTGACCCCCTTGGGCGATACGCAGTATTTT
>-|TRBJ2-5|TRBV19|TRBD2
CASSITGTRGIPYF
TGTGCCAGTAGTATAACGGGGACTAGAGGTATCCCGTACTTC
>few|TRBJ2-7|TRBV5-1|-
CASSLDRLEQYF
TGCGCCAGCAGCTTGGACAGGCTCGAGCAGTACTTC
>-|TRBJ1-4|TRBV5-4|-
CASGTLGINEKLFF
TGTGCCAGCGGGACTTTAGGGATTAATGAAAAACTGTTTTTT
>-|TRBJ2-5|TRBV5-4|TRBD2
CASSPAGRLAKETQYF
TGTGCCAGCAGCCCGGCAGGCCGACTAGCGAAAGAGACCCAGTACTTC
>-|TRBJ1-1|TRBV4-2|-
CASSLSLGPNGAFF
TGTGCCAGCAGTCTCTCCCTGGGTCCCAATGGAGCTTTCTTT
>few|TRBJ1-2|TRBV21-1|-
CASSPLKAGYYGYTF
TGTGCCAGCAGCCCTCTGAAGGCAGGGTACTATGGCTACACCTTC
>-|TRBJ2-3|TRBV10-1|-
CASSRTSTDTQYF
TGCGCCAGCAGCCGGACTAGCACAGATACGCAGTATTTT
>-|TRBJ2-5|TRBV7-3|TRBD1
CASSPRDRPRETQYF
TGTGCCAGCAGCCCCCGGGACAGGCCCCGAGAGACCCAGTACTTC
>once|TRBJ1-2|TRBV6-5|TRBD1
CASSYRGRIGYTF
TGTGCCAGCAGTTACAGGGGGCGCATTGGCTACACCTTC
>-|TRBJ1-2|TRBV4-1|TRBD1
CASSQGIEVDRAYGYTF
TGCGCCAGCAGCCAAGGAATTGAAGTGGACAGGGCCTATGGCTACACCTTC
>-|TRBJ1-6|TRBV18|TRBD1
CASSPPLFRAGGTYNSPLHF
TGTGCCAGCTCACCACCGCTTTTTCGGGCAGGGGGAACCTATAATTCACCCCTCCACTTT
>-|TRBJ1-5|TRBV2|-
CASSRTGRNQPQHF
TGTGCCAGCAGCCGCACAGGGAGGAATCAGCCCCAGCATTTT
>-|TRBJ2-7|TRBV2|TRBD1
CASTGTGTYEQYF
TGTGCCAGCACCGGGACAGGGACCTACGAGCAGTACTTC
>-|TRBJ2-5|TRBV29-1|-
CSVTLRFGPQETQYF
TGCAGCGTAACCCTCCGGTTTGGACCTCAAGAGACCCAGTACTTC
>-|TRBJ2-3|TRBV10-3|TRBD1
CAISTYTGGRTDTQYF
TGTGCCATCAGTACTTATACAGGGGGCCGCACAGATACGCAGTATTTT
>-|TRBJ2-7|TRBV6-5|TRBD2
CAVRGTTGQYF
TGTGCCGTCCGGGGGACTACGGGGCAGTACTTC
>few|TRBJ2-5|TRBV7-9|-
CASSLVGSETQYF
TGTGCCAGCAGCTTAGTAGGGTCAGAGACCCAGTACTTC
>-|TRBJ2-7|TRBV18|-
CASSPRHPGYEQYF
TGTGCCAGCTCACCCCGACATCCCGGCTACGAGCAGTACTTC
>-|TRBJ2-1|TRBV7-9|-
CASSLWRGKDLNEQFF
TGTGCCAGCAGCTTGTGGAGGGGCAAGGATTTGAATGAGCAGTTCTTC
>-|TRBJ2-7|TRBV11-2|-
CASSLDRSSYEQYF
TGTGCCAGCAGCTTAGACAGGAGCTCCTACGAGCAGTACTTC
>-|TRBJ2-7|TRBV5-1|-
CASSSLSGITYEQYF
TGCGCCAGCAGCTCGCTATCAGGGATTACCTACGAGCAGTACTTC
>-|TRBJ2-3|TRBV18|TRBD2
CASSPQGLAVSTDTQYF
TGTGCCAGCTCACCCCAGGGACTAGCGGTTAGCACAGATACGCAGTATTTT
>-|TRBJ2-1|TRBV5-8|-
CASSRPGVYNEQFF
TGTGCCAGCAGCCGCCCTGGGGTATACAATGAGCAGTTCTTC
>few|TRBJ1-5|TRBV6-1|-
CAGLMGQPQHF
TGTGCCGGTCTTATGGGGCAGCCCCAGCATTTT
>-|TRBJ2-7|TRBV15|-
CATSRDGLYEQYF
TGTGCCACCAGCAGAGACGGACTCTACGAGCAGTACTTC
>many|TRBJ2-7|TRBV10-3|TRBD1
CAISESRTGPDWGQYF
TGTGCCATCAGTGAGTCCCGGACAGGCCCGGACTGGGGGCAGTACTTC
>-|TRBJ1-6|TRBV5-1|-
CASSLATGYNSPLHF
TGCGCCAGCAGCTTGGCCACAGGGTACAATTCACCCCTCCACTTT
>-|TRBJ2-6|TRBV28|-
CASSLRVGANVLTF
TGTGCCAGCAGTTTAAGGGTTGGGGCCAACGTCCTGACTTTC
>-|TRBJ2-1|TRBV5-1|TRBD2
CASSLRGGDSGYNEQFF
TGCGCCAGCAGCTTGAGGGGAGGAGATAGCGGGTACAATGAGCAGTTCTTC
>once|TRBJ2-7|TRBV5-1|TRBD1
CASSLVGTVYEQYF
TGCGCCAGCAGCTTGGTAGGGACAGTCTACGAGCAGTACTTC
>-|TRBJ1-2|TRBV7-9|-
CASRGSREPVYGYTF
TGTGCCAGCCGCGGCAGCCGGGAGCCAGTCTATGGCTACACCTTC
>-|TRBJ2-1|TRBV6-5|-
CASSYSGNEQFF
TGTGCCAGCAGTTACTCAGGCAATGAGCAGTTCTTC
>-|TRBJ2-7|TRBV27|-
CASSFNAPPVEQYF
TGTGCCAGCAGTTTCAACGCCCCTCCAGTCGAGCAGTACTTC
>-|TRBJ2-3|TRBV5-6|-
CASSISQGRSLDTQYF
TGTGCCAGCAGCATCTCCCAGGGACGGAGTTTAGATACGCAGTATTTT
>-|TRBJ1-6|TRBV25-1|-
CASSLTGSNSPLHF
TGTGCCAGCTCTCTGACAGGTTCTAATTCACCCCTCCACTTT
>few|TRBJ1-2|TRBV4-1|TRBD1
CASSQVGQGRYGYTF
TGCGCCAGCAGCCAAGTAGGACAGGGCCGTTATGGCTACACCTTC
>-|TRBJ1-5|TRBV28|-
CASRQYNRNQPQHF
TGTGCCAGCAGACAATATAACCGCAATCAGCCCCAGCATTTT
>-|TRBJ2-5|TRBV6-5|-
CASSYSSLQETQYF
TGTGCCAGCAGTTACTCCAGCCTCCAAGAGACCCAGTACTTC
>-|TRBJ1-1|TRBV5-1|-
CASSLLGTVNTEAFF
TGCGCCAGCAGCTTGTTAGGGACGGTGAACACTGAAGCTTTCTTT
>-|TRBJ2-1|TRBV7-9|-
CASSPSFQRDRYNEQFF
TGTGCCAGCAGCCCATCCTTCCAGCGGGACAGGTACAATGAGCAGTTCTTC
>-|TRBJ1-4|TRBV28|TRBD1
CASSLSGQANEKLFF
TGTGCCAGCAGTTTATCGGGACAGGCTAATGAAAAACTGTTTTTT
>-|TRBJ2-7|TRBV27|-
CASSHGSYEQYF
TGTGCCAGCAGCCACGGATCCTACGAGCAGTACTTC
>-|TRBJ1-2|TRBV28|TRBD1
CASSLVAGQGHDYGYTF
TGTGCCAGCAGTTTGGTTGCCGGACAGGGGCACGACTATGGCTACACCTTC
>-|TRBJ2-3|TRBV10-1|-
CASSESTPGVTDTQYF
TGCGCCAGCAGTGAGTCGACTCCTGGGGTCACAGATACGCAGTATTTT
>few|TRBJ1-3|TRBV7-9|-
CASSLGQAGNTIYF
TGTGCCAGCAGCTTAGGGCAAGCTGGAAACACCATATATTTT
>-|TRBJ1-1|TRBV10-3|TRBD1
CAISGPGGNTEAFF
TGTGCCATCTCGGGGCCAGGGGGCAACACTGAAGCTTTCTTT
>-|TRBJ2-1|TRBV7-9|-
CASSLILVASDEQFF
TGTGCCAGCAGCTTAATTTTGGTAGCCAGCGATGAGCAGTTCTTC
>-|TRBJ2-7|TRBV15|-
CATSVQGPYEQYF
TGTGCCACCAGCGTTCAGGGCCCCTACGAGCAGTACTTC